These T cell receptor beta chains were read from a single sample in a study of blood T cell repertoires in COVID-19. Only in-frame clones appear in the TCRdb table, and some are missing; sequencing was by immunoSEQ multiplex PCR. The top ten hold approximately 4.1% of the sample, which has some 340,000 clones, around nine tenths seen once. The sequenced material came from PBMCs or T cells enriched from blood (not recorded which). The receptors shown here come from a woman aged 25-40 years who had been exposed to COVID-19. Each CDR3 is given with its conserved first and last residue. A D gene is named only where the DNA matches it firmly. The size field is filled for only some rows; it gives once, few, many or a size class.

j_gene: TRBJ1-1; abundance: .; len: 15; d_gene: TRBD1; v_gene: TRBV5-1; CDR3nt: TGCGCCAGCCAGGACAGGGGGCGCGGGGACACTGAAGCTTTCTTT; CDR3aa: CASQDRGRGDTEAFF
j_gene: TRBJ2-7; abundance: .; len: 15; d_gene: TRBD1; v_gene: TRBV10-3; CDR3nt: TGTGCCATCAGTCCCCCGGACAGGGGGTCTAACGAGCAGTACTTC; CDR3aa: CAISPPDRGSNEQYF
j_gene: TRBJ2-5; abundance: .; len: 14; d_gene: TRBD2; v_gene: TRBV5-4; CDR3nt: TGTGCCAGCAGCCTGACTAGCGGACAAGAGACCCAGTACTTC; CDR3aa: CASSLTSGQETQYF
j_gene: TRBJ1-2; abundance: .; len: 12; d_gene: .; v_gene: TRBV3-1/TRBV3-2; CDR3nt: TGTGCCAGCAGCCTATTATCGGGTGGCTACACCTTC; CDR3aa: CASSLLSGGYTF
j_gene: TRBJ1-6; abundance: .; len: 15; d_gene: .; v_gene: TRBV19; CDR3nt: TGTGCCAGTAGTTCTCGCCCCAGGGGAAATTCACCCCTCCACTTT; CDR3aa: CASSSRPRGNSPLHF
j_gene: TRBJ2-7; abundance: .; len: 14; d_gene: TRBD1; v_gene: TRBV11-2; CDR3nt: TGTGCCAGCAGCTTGGGGACAGGGACCTACGAGCAGTACTTC; CDR3aa: CASSLGTGTYEQYF
j_gene: TRBJ2-2; abundance: .; len: 14; d_gene: TRBD1; v_gene: TRBV7-2; CDR3nt: TGTGCCAGCAGCTTAGCGACAGGGACCGGGGAGCTGTTTTTT; CDR3aa: CASSLATGTGELFF
j_gene: TRBJ1-1; abundance: .; len: 13; d_gene: TRBD1; v_gene: TRBV7-9; CDR3nt: TGTGCCAGCAGATGGACAGGGGGCACTGAAGCTTTCTTT; CDR3aa: CASRWTGGTEAFF
j_gene: TRBJ2-1; abundance: .; len: 21; d_gene: TRBD2; v_gene: TRBV6-8; CDR3nt: TGTGCCAGCCCACGGGGGGTTCAGGCCGGCTCCCATGGTACGGGTTTCGATGAGCAGTTCTTC; CDR3aa: CASPRGVQAGSHGTGFDEQFF
j_gene: TRBJ1-2; abundance: .; len: 12; d_gene: TRBD1; v_gene: TRBV29-1; CDR3nt: TGCAGCGTTGACGGCAGGGGGCATGGCTACACCTTC; CDR3aa: CSVDGRGHGYTF
j_gene: TRBJ1-1; abundance: .; len: 14; d_gene: .; v_gene: TRBV14; CDR3nt: TGTGCCAGCAGCCCCTCCAGTAAGAACACTGAAGCTTTCTTT; CDR3aa: CASSPSSKNTEAFF
j_gene: TRBJ1-5; abundance: .; len: 15; d_gene: .; v_gene: TRBV27; CDR3nt: TGTGCCAGCAGTCCGCAGGGGTATAGCAATCAGCCCCAGCATTTT; CDR3aa: CASSPQGYSNQPQHF
j_gene: TRBJ1-1; abundance: .; len: 14; d_gene: TRBD1; v_gene: TRBV6-2/TRBV6-3; CDR3nt: TGTGCCAGCAGTATACAGGGGTCGCACACTGAAGCTTTCTTT; CDR3aa: CASSIQGSHTEAFF
j_gene: TRBJ1-4; abundance: .; len: 14; d_gene: .; v_gene: TRBV5-6; CDR3nt: TGTGCCAGCAGCTTGCTGGGTTTGAGGGAAAAACTGTTTTTT; CDR3aa: CASSLLGLREKLFF
j_gene: TRBJ1-3; abundance: .; len: 16; d_gene: .; v_gene: TRBV19; CDR3nt: TGTGCCAGTAGTATAATGGGGCCCAACTCTGGAAACACCATATATTTT; CDR3aa: CASSIMGPNSGNTIYF
j_gene: TRBJ1-1; abundance: .; len: 13; d_gene: .; v_gene: TRBV5-8; CDR3nt: TGTGCCAGCTTTCAGGGCGTGAACACTGAAGCTTTCTTT; CDR3aa: CASFQGVNTEAFF
j_gene: TRBJ2-3; abundance: .; len: 13; d_gene: .; v_gene: TRBV5-4; CDR3nt: TGTGCCAGCTCCTCGGTAGAAGCGGATACGCAGTATTTT; CDR3aa: CASSSVEADTQYF
j_gene: TRBJ1-2; abundance: .; len: 16; d_gene: .; v_gene: TRBV7-9; CDR3nt: TGTGCCAGCAGCTTAAACTCCCAGGGCCTCATCTATGGCTACACCTTC; CDR3aa: CASSLNSQGLIYGYTF
j_gene: TRBJ2-1; abundance: .; len: 17; d_gene: .; v_gene: TRBV4-1; CDR3nt: TGCGCCAGCAGCCAATTGGGGGCCGGACAGCTTGGCCGGGAGCAGTTCTTC; CDR3aa: CASSQLGAGQLGREQFF
j_gene: TRBJ2-1; abundance: .; len: 20; d_gene: TRBD1; v_gene: TRBV16; CDR3nt: TGTGCCAGCAGCCAATTATACCCTGGGACAGGGGGTGACCCGCTGGATGAGCAGTTCTTC; CDR3aa: CASSQLYPGTGGDPLDEQFF
j_gene: TRBJ2-7; abundance: .; len: 12; d_gene: .; v_gene: TRBV12-3/TRBV12-4; CDR3nt: TGTGCCAGCAGTTTAGAGGAGTACGAGCAGTACTTC; CDR3aa: CASSLEEYEQYF
j_gene: TRBJ1-1; abundance: .; len: 13; d_gene: .; v_gene: TRBV10-3; CDR3nt: TGTGCCATCAGTGTGGGGCGAGACACTGAAGCTTTCTTT; CDR3aa: CAISVGRDTEAFF
j_gene: TRBJ2-7; abundance: .; len: 15; d_gene: TRBD2; v_gene: TRBV28; CDR3nt: TGTGCCAGCAGTTTTTTTAGCGGGGGTATCTACGAGCAGTACTTC; CDR3aa: CASSFFSGGIYEQYF
j_gene: TRBJ1-5; abundance: .; len: 13; d_gene: .; v_gene: TRBV10-3; CDR3nt: TGTGCCGCCGCGGGGTCTCTGGGACAGCCCCAGCATTTT; CDR3aa: CAAAGSLGQPQHF
j_gene: TRBJ1-1; abundance: .; len: 14; d_gene: .; v_gene: TRBV6-5; CDR3nt: TGTGCCAGTACTGACATCGTTAGGAACACTGAAGCTTTCTTT; CDR3aa: CASTDIVRNTEAFF
j_gene: TRBJ1-3; abundance: .; len: 15; d_gene: .; v_gene: TRBV11-2; CDR3nt: TGTGCCAGCAGCTTAGACAGGGGAATCGGCAACACCATATATTTT; CDR3aa: CASSLDRGIGNTIYF
j_gene: TRBJ2-7; abundance: once; len: 15; d_gene: TRBD2; v_gene: TRBV3-1/TRBV3-2; CDR3nt: TGTGCCAGCAGCCGATGGTCGCGGGAGGGGTACGAGCAGTACTTC; CDR3aa: CASSRWSREGYEQYF